This TCR beta chain was captured in a study of blood T cell repertoires in COVID-19 (dated by TCRdb to about 2020). Notes on the research overall: The collaborator samples originated in the United States, Italy and Spain and spanned the acute and convalescent phases of COVID-19. The material from the prospective study consisted of cDNA or gDNA derived from T cells, B-cell-depleted T cells, or PBMCs. The dataset comprised deeply sampled blood TCRbeta repertoires from subjects exposed to, actively infected with, or recovered from COVID-19. The repertoires were released in a freely available public database meant as a resource for research on the immune response to SARS-CoV-2. The samples were drawn from the first 160 participants of the ongoing ImmuneRACE study and from 1,254 subjects provided by 6 global collaborators. A de-identified subject ID, COVID-19 status, age in years and sex were almost always included in the sample metadata. Where available, HLA class I and class II types were taken from metadata supplied by the sample provider and were not determined by assay-based typing.

Inclusive of the bounding cysteine and phenylalanine, the CDR3 is 16 residues long. Left in the record is the CDR3 DNA by itself, 48 bases read in frame from the first base. CDR1 SGHDT and CDR2 YYEEEE were looked up in the germline V gene. V loses 2 bases at its end and J loses 0 bases; junction bases beyond the gene matches: 5. The collaborating institutions used their own protocols to collect whole blood in K2EDTA tubes. For TCRbeta analysis, collaborator samples were shipped as frozen whole blood, as isolated PBMCs, or as DNA extracted from either sample type. TCRbeta CDR3 regions were amplified from genomic DNA using the immunoSEQ Assay, a bias-controlled multiplex PCR. In the paper's pipeline: Nucleated cell counts per sample were estimated from amplification of reference gene primers within the assay. To quantify the absolute abundance of each unique TCRbeta CDR3 rearrangement, sequence reads were collapsed and filtered. For each sample, productive Simpson clonality was calculated as the square root of Simpson's diversity index across productive rearrangements. Imported from immuneACCESS, the table was reduced by TCRdb to in-frame sequences with V and J called. These copies leave out some clones; in studies compared against another copy, an unresolved V gene accounts for under half, and the cause of the remainder is not known. Clone size and the V and J calls come from that table; the DNA yielded D and trimming. This sample has fewer than 350,000 clones in its table, and roughly 87% of those were observed once. 9% to 9.5% of the sample is in the top ten clones.

Broader findings and caveats from the paper: How much clinical and demographic metadata was included differed by source and by participant, and the metadata was provided uncurated.

On this clone itself: Its cognate antigen has yet to be identified. Base qualities are not provided; no much larger clone lies one nucleotide away.

This TCR was recovered from a man between 18 and 29 years old with active or convalescent COVID-19. Sequenced: peripheral blood. Here the chain combines TRBV5-6 and TRBJ1-3; TRBD1 aligns with 7 central bases. CDR3 protein: CASSLQWDSSGNTIYF. The bases are TGTGCCAGCAGCTTACAGTGGGACAGCTCTGGAAACACCATATATTTT.